The present entry profiles one T cell receptor (beta chain) with its context. This receptor's antigen is unknown. No base quality values were provided; no much bigger clone lies one nucleotide off. The goal of deep resolution MiSeq sequencing was a depth between 1 in 1 million and 1 in 200,000 T cells, and coverage averaged 10x per clonotype. The immunoSEQ hsTCRB Kit was used to generate TCR beta libraries. From the authors' description of their analysis: Data were analyzed with ImmunoSEQ Data Assistant and ImmunoSEQ Analyzer, with V, D and J genes assigned per IMGT definitions. Clonality, with values ranging from 0 to 1, was calculated as one minus the normalized Shannon entropy of productive rearrangement frequencies. Only overrepresented clonotypes making up at least 0.05% of each patient's repertoire were included in the public clonotype analysis. About a dozen age-matched healthy donor repertoires from immuneACCESS served as clonality controls. This immuneACCESS table, as held by TCRdb, lists in-frame sequences with V and J called but not all clones. Of the missing ones, under half trace to an unresolved V gene in checked studies; the others have no known cause. V and J calls and clone size are as listed in that table; D and trimming were resolved from the DNA. The sample has 15,000 or so clones on record, about two thirds of them singletons. 40% of the sample goes to the ten largest clones.

Unmatched junction bases come to 6, with V trimmed by 7 bases and J by 3 bases. Inclusive of the bounding cysteine and phenylalanine, the CDR3 is 13 residues long. The read is trimmed to its CDR3 DNA, 39 bases read in frame from base 1. The germline V gene (reference sequence) sets CDR1 to GTSNPN and CDR2 to SVGIG. The sample is drawn from a study of cytotoxic CD8 clonotypes in ibrutinib-treated CLL (dated by TCRdb to the early 2020s). About the study as a whole: In this cohort, over 14 patients were treatment-naive and approximately 10 were relapsed/refractory, while around 17 had unmutated IGHV. Partial responses were observed in approximately 24 patients and complete responses in 2; after a median follow-up of 68 months, remission was maintained in roughly 14 patients and progression was observed in approximately 12. Response samples were taken after a median of roughly a year on treatment, ranging from roughly 6 to 36 months. Samples averaged around 280,000 productive templates and around 91,000 productive rearrangements. Longitudinal samples were available for about 30% of the roughly 90 trial participants. Cryopreserved peripheral blood mononuclear cells were collected at three points: before therapy, at response, and at either sustained remission or disease progression.

For TCR beta library preparation, approximately 2 micrograms of genomic DNA were extracted from the cryopreserved PBMCs. Longitudinal blood samples from CLL patients on ibrutinib monotherapy were analyzed using high-throughput TCR beta sequencing. Patients were enrolled in a phase 2 open-label single-center ibrutinib monotherapy trial. The study at large found these results: Public clonotypes were found to be uncommon and were observed to contract or remain stable during treatment; the increase in clonality was shown to reflect expansion of private clonotypes at ibrutinib response. Sampling times were not matched between patients in sustained remission and patients whose disease was progressing, and lymph node repertoires were not examined. Baseline clonality exceeded that of age-matched healthy donors and correlated strongly with circulating CD8+ T-cell counts. Clonality increased at ibrutinib response, stayed stable in sustained remission, and fell back toward baseline at progression.

This TCR was recovered from a human donor with chronic lymphocytic leukemia. Recombination linked TRBV30 to TRBJ1-3; 7 bases in the middle match TRBD1. The source material was PBMCs, sampled before ibrutinib treatment. The CDR3 reads CALQGMVGNTIYF. The nucleotides are TGTGCCTTACAGGGGATGGTTGGAAACACCATATATTTT.